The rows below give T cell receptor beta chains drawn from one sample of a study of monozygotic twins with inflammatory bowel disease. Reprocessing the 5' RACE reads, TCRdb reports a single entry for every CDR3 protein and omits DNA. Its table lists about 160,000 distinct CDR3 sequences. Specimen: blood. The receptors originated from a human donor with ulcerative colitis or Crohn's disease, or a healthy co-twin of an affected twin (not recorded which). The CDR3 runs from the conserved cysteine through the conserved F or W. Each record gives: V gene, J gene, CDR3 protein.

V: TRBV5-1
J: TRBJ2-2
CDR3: CASSLTSGNTGELFF

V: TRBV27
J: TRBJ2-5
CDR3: CASSRTSGRFGETQYF

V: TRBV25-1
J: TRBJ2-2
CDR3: CASSDRGNTGELFF

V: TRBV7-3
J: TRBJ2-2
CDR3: CASSLFTGATGELFF

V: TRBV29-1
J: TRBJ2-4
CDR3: CSVEPDKNMQYF

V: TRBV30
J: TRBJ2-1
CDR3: CAWTSVRGGYNEQFF

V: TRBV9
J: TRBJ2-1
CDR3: CASSVGHEQFF

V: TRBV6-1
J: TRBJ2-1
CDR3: CATYSGRAYNEQFF

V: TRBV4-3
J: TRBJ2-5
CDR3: CASSQDLSQETQYF

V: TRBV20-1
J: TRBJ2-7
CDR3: CSSHPGQGVPYEQYF

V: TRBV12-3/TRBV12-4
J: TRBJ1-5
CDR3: CASSLRRQGELNQPQHF

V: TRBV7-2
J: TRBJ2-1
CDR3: CASSPPGGSTVNEQFF

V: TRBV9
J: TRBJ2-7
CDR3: CASSKLGLAGNEQYF

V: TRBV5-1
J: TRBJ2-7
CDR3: CASSLADTRDTEQYF

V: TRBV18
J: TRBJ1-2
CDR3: CASSPKSGYGYTF

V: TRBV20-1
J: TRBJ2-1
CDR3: CSARRGNEQFF

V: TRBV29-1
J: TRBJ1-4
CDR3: CSVHRGEEEKLFF

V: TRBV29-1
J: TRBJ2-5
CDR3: CSVADRYQETQYF

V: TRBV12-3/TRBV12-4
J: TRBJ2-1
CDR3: CASSFGGTSGDSEQFF

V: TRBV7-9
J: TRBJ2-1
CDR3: CASSPRTGNSEQFF

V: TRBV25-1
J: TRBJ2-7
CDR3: CASSDDRISYEQYF

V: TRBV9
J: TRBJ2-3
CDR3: CASSEGTSGSDTQYF

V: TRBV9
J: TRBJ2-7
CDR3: CASSLGAGESAYEQYF

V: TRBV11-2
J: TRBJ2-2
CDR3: CASSFWTSGNTGELFF

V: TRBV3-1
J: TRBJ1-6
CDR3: CASSQAQRKNSPLHF

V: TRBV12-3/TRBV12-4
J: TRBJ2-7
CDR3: CASSFLGEQYF

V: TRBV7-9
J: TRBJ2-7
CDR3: CASTSPTQGKVHEQYF

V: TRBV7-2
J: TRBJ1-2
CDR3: CASSLALWAGNNYGYTF

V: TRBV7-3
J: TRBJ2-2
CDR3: CASSSGTQGVTGELFF

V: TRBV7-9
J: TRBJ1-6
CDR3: CASSRRGDSYSPLHF

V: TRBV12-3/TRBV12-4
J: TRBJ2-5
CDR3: CASTLRQGWTQYF

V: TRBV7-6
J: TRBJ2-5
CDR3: CASSLEQGGQQETQYF

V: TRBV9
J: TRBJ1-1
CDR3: CASSVASRATEAFF

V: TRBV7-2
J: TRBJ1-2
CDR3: CASSLDRVGFYGYTF

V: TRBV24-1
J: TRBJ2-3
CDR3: CATSGPDRGHTQYF

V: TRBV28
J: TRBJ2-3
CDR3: CASSLQVPDTQYF

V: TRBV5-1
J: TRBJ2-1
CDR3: CASSSGLAGVYEQFF

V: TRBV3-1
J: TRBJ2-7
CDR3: CASSQTSGTYEQYF

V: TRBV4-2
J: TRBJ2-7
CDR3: CASSQEPTYEQYF

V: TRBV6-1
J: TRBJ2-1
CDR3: CASKKKHSSYNEQFF

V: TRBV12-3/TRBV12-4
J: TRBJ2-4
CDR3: CASRGLAENIQYF

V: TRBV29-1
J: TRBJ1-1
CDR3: CSVDGQGTEAFF

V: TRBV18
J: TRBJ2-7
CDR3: CASSPATGSYEQYF

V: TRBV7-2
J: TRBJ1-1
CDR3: CASSLRTAMNTEAFF

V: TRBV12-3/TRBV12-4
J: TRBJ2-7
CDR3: CASRLLYEQYF

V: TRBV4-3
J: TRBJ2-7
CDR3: CASSQDWERGEQYF

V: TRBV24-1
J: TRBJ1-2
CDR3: CATSDSPPGTDNYGYTF